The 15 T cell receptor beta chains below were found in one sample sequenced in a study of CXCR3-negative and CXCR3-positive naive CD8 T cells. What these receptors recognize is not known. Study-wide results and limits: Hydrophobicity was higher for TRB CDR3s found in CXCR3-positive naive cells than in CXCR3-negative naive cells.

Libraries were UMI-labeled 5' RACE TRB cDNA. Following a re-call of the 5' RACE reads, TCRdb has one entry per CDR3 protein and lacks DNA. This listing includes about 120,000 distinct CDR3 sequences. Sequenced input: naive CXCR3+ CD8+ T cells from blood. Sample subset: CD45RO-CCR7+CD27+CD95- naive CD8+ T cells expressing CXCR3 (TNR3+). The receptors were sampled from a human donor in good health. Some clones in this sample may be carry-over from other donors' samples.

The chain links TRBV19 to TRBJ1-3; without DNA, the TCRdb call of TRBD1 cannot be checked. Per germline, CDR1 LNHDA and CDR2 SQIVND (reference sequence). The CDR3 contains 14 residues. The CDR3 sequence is CASSDTGGGNTIYF. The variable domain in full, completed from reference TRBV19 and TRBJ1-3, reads DGGITQSPKYLFRKEGQNVTLSCEQNLNHDAMYWYRQDPGQGLRLIYYSQIVNDFQKGDIAEGYSVSREKKESFPLTVTSAQKNPTAFYLCASSDTGGGNTIYFGEGSWLTVV.

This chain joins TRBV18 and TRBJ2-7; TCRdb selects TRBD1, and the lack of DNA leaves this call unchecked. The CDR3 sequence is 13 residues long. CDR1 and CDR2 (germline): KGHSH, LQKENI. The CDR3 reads CASSPGQTYEQYF.

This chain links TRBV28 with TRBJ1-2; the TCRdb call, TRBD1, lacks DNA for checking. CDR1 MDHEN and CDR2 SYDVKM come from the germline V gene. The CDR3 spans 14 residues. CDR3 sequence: CASNPTGILYGYTF.

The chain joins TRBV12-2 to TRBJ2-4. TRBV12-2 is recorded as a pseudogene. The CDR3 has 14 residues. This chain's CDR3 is CASRLPGTENIQYF.

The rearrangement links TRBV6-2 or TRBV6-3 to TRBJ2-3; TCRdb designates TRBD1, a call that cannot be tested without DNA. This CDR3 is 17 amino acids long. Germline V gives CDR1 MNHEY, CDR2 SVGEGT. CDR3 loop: CASSYSNPGQGLDTQYF.

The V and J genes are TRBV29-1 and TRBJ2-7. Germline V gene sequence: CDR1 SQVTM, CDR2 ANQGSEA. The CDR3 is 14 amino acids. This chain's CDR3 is CSVADGWDFYEQYF.

The CDR3: CAWSVQGGETEAFF. The chain has TRBV30 and TRBJ1-1. The CDR3 has 14 residues. Germline V gives CDR1 GTSNPN, CDR2 SVGIG (reference sequence). Full variable domain (remainder filled in from reference TRBV30 and TRBJ1-1): SQTIHQWPATLVQPVGSPLSLECTVEGTSNPNLYWYRQAAGRGLQLLFYSVGIGQISSEVPQNLSASRPQDRQFILSSKKLLLSDSGFYLCAWSVQGGETEAFFGQGTRLTVV.

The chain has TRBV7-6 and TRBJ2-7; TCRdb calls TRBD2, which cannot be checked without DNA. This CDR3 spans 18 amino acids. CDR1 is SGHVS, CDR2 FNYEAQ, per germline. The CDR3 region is CASSAGLAGGKSSYEQYF.

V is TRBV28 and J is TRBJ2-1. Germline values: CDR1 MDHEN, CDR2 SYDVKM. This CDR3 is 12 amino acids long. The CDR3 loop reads CASTLGGNEQFF. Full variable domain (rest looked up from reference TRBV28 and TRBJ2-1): DVKVTQSSRYLVKRTGEKVFLECVQDMDHENMFWYRQDPGLGLRLIYFSYDVKMKEKGDIPEGYSVSREKKERFSLILESASTNQTSMYLCASTLGGNEQFFGPGTRLTVL.

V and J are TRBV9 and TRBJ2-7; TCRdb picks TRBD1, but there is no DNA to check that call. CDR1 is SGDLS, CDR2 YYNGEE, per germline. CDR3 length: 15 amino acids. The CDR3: CASSVNSGVGYEQYF. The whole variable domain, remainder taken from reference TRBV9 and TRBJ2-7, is DSGVTQTPKHLITATGQRVTLRCSPRSGDLSVYWYQQSLDQGLQFLIQYYNGEERAKGNILERFSAQQFPDLHSELNLSSLELGDSALYFCASSVNSGVGYEQYFGPGTRLTVT.

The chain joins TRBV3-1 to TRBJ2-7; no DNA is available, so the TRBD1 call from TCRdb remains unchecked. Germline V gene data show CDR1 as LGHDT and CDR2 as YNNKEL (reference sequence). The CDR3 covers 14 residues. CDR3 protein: CASSPLPFGYEQYF.

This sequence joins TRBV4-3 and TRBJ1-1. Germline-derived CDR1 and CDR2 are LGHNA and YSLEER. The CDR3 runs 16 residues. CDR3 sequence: CASSQDRTTRNTEAFF.

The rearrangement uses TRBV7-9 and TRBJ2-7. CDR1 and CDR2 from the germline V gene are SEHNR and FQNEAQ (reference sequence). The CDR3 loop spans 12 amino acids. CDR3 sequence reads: CASSLDAYEQYF.

CDR3 residues: CASSIGTRSYNEQFF. The chain recombines TRBV19 with TRBJ2-1; TCRdb designates TRBD2, a call that cannot be tested without DNA. Germline values: CDR1 LNHDA, CDR2 SQIVND (reference sequence). This CDR3 spans 15 amino acids.

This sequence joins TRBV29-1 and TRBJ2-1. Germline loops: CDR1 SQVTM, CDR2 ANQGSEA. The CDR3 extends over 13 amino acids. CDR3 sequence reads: CSVEARLSGEQFF.